This T cell receptor beta chain was identified in a study of T-cell memory formation after mild COVID-19. General study results and limits: The SARS-CoV-2 specificity of second-wave clones reaching peak at day 37 remained unverified. Clones that got smaller from day 15 to 85 had even CD4/CD8, while clones growing later tipped toward CD4+.

Using constant-segment primers, 5'RACE produced TCR alpha and TCR beta cDNA libraries carrying sample barcodes and UMIs. From the 5' RACE reads, TCRdb called clonotypes with MiXCR, one entry per CDR3 protein. The data contain almost 550,000 distinct CDR3 sequences, about 20% of them seen just once; the ten biggest clones take up approximately 12%. This clonotype was recorded a few times. Antigen unknown. The sequence came from an adult woman who had mild COVID-19 (a few samples of this study predate the infection). Cell type and time point are not known. Specimen: PBMCs or a T cell subset sorted from them (not recorded which).

The CDR3 DNA is TGTGCCAGCAGTCATGGCCAAGGGAGCACTGAAGCTTTCTTT. Its protein is CASSHGQGSTEAFF. V gene TRBV12-3 or TRBV12-4 combines with J gene TRBJ1-1; no definite D call. The CDR3 has 14 residues. V was trimmed by 5 bases and J by 4 bases, leaving 14 bases between them.